Listed below are T cell receptor beta chains from one sample, sequenced in a study of T cells after yellow fever vaccination. TCRdb reprocessed the 5' RACE reads via MiXCR and lists one record per CDR3 protein. The sample contains more than 90,000 distinct CDR3 sequences, roughly 8.9% of which appear only once. The input for sequencing was CD8+ T cells sorted from PBMCs, taken 45 days after the yellow fever booster vaccination. The receptor set was obtained from a man aged 25 to 45 who received the YFV17D yellow fever vaccine. Both conserved end residues are part of each CDR3. A D gene is named only where the DNA matches it firmly. Only part of the rows carry a size: once, few, many, or a class if the clone is expanded.

TRBJ2-7	.	many	TRBV6-2/TRBV6-3	TGTGCCAGCAGAGACCCGGTCGGGCAGTACTTC	CASRDPVGQYF
TRBJ2-1	TRBD1	many	TRBV7-9	TGTGCCAGCAAGGGGACAGGGTCCTACAATGAGCAGTTCTTC	CASKGTGSYNEQFF
TRBJ2-1	.	few	TRBV27	TGTGCCAGCAGTTTAGGAACCGGGGAGCAGTTCTTC	CASSLGTGEQFF
TRBJ2-5	TRBD2	many	TRBV7-9	TGTGCCAGCAGCTCACTAGCGCTGGAGACCCAGTACTTC	CASSSLALETQYF
TRBJ1-5	TRBD1	many	TRBV7-9	TGTGCCAGCAGCGGTACAGGGGGAAATAGCAATCAGCCCCAGCATTTT	CASSGTGGNSNQPQHF
TRBJ2-6	.	few	TRBV4-3	TGCGCCAGCAGCCAGACCTATTACGCGGAGGGGGCTGGTGGGGCCAACGTCCTGACTTTC	CASSQTYYAEGAGGANVLTF
TRBJ2-7	TRBD1	many	TRBV28	TGTGCCAGCAGTTCCTGGACAGGGATGTACGAGCAGTACTTC	CASSSWTGMYEQYF
TRBJ2-3	TRBD2	many	TRBV5-1	TGCGCCAGCAGCGAGGTACTAGCGGAATTTAGCACAGATACGCAGTATTTT	CASSEVLAEFSTDTQYF
TRBJ2-7	TRBD1	few	TRBV27	TGTGCCACCTCCCCCGGGACAGGGTTGTCCTACGAGCAGTACTTC	CATSPGTGLSYEQYF
TRBJ2-3	TRBD1	.	TRBV24-1	TGTGCCACCAGTGACCCGACAGGGGCGGGCACAGATACGCAGTATTTT	CATSDPTGAGTDTQYF
TRBJ1-1	.	many	TRBV13	TGTGCCAGCAGCTTGCTGAACACTGAAGCTTTCTTT	CASSLLNTEAFF
TRBJ2-2	.	.	TRBV20-1	TGCAGTGCTAGAGAAACGGGGCTAGCGTACGGGGAGCTGTTTTTT	CSARETGLAYGELFF
TRBJ2-7	TRBD2	many	TRBV5-1	TGCGCCAGCAGCTTGGGGGAGGGCACCCACTACGAGCAGTACTTC	CASSLGEGTHYEQYF
TRBJ2-1	.	.	TRBV7-6	TGTACCAGCAGCTTAAGTGGGAGCCCCTACAATGAGCAGTTCTTC	CTSSLSGSPYNEQFF
TRBJ2-7	.	many	TRBV7-9	TGTGCCAGCAGCTTAGCGTGGGAAACTAGACCCTACGAGCAGTACTTC	CASSLAWETRPYEQYF
TRBJ1-3	.	many	TRBV20-1	TGCAGTGCTATGCAGGGGACTTCAGGAAACACCATATATTTT	CSAMQGTSGNTIYF
TRBJ2-1	.	many	TRBV5-1	TGCGCCAGCAGCTTGGCCGGAGTTCCTCCCGACAATGAGCAGTTCTTC	CASSLAGVPPDNEQFF
TRBJ2-7	.	many	TRBV12-5	TGTGCTAGTGGTTTCACCCCCGCTAAGTTGAAGGAGTCCTACGAGCAGTACTTC	CASGFTPAKLKESYEQYF
TRBJ2-1	.	few	TRBV7-9	TGTGCCAGCAGCCAGGCAGTGAGCGGGCTATACAATGAGCAGTTCTTC	CASSQAVSGLYNEQFF
TRBJ2-5	TRBD2	.	TRBV24-1	TGTGCCACCGAGGCGACGACTAGCGCCCTCCAAGAGACCCAGTACTTC	CATEATTSALQETQYF
TRBJ2-7	.	many	TRBV5-1	TGCGCCAGCAGCTTGGTCCGGGAACTAGGGACGTCCTACGAGCAGTACTTC	CASSLVRELGTSYEQYF
TRBJ2-3	.	many	TRBV4-1	TGCGCCAGCAGCCCGAACCCTGGGACATCTCCAGACACAGATACGCAGTATTTT	CASSPNPGTSPDTDTQYF
TRBJ2-1	TRBD2	many	TRBV7-2	TGTGCCAGCAGCGCTAGCGGGAGCTACAATGAGCAGTTCTTC	CASSASGSYNEQFF
TRBJ2-5	.	.	TRBV7-6	TGTGCCAGCAGCAGGGTAGATTTCCAAGAGACCCAGTACTTC	CASSRVDFQETQYF
TRBJ1-1	.	few	TRBV29-1	TGCAGCTCCGCCCTTCTGCAGGTGAACACTGAAGCTTTCTTT	CSSALLQVNTEAFF
TRBJ1-1	.	few	TRBV5-1	TGCGCCAGCAGGCCCGCCCCGGACTTATTAAGGGGGATGAACACTGAAGCTTTCTTT	CASRPAPDLLRGMNTEAFF
TRBJ2-5	.	many	TRBV7-7	TGTGCTAGCAGCTCCGGAGGCGGGCGTGGAGAGACCCAGTACTTC	CASSSGGGRGETQYF
TRBJ2-1	.	.	TRBV7-9	TGTGCCAGCAGCTCACAGGGATGGGGTGAGCAGTTCTTC	CASSSQGWGEQFF
TRBJ2-2	.	many	TRBV20-1	TGCAGTGCTACCTACAGCGGGGAGCTGTTTTTT	CSATYSGELFF
TRBJ2-2	.	many	TRBV29-1	TGCAGCGTTGAAGAGGTGCGGGACATAAACACCGGGGAGCTGTTTTTT	CSVEEVRDINTGELFF
TRBJ1-2	TRBD1	.	TRBV28	TGTGCAACAATCAGGGGGCGGCACGGCTACACCTTC	CATIRGRHGYTF
TRBJ2-3	.	.	TRBV2	TGTGCCAGCAGTGGGGCCTGGGGCACAGATACGCAGTATTTT	CASSGAWGTDTQYF
TRBJ2-1	.	few	TRBV7-7	TGTGCTAGCAGCCGGGACCTCTACAATGAGCAGTTCTTC	CASSRDLYNEQFF
TRBJ2-1	.	many	TRBV7-7	TGTGCCAGCAGCTTAGGGGGGGGACAGGCTCACAATGAGCAGTTCTTC	CASSLGGGQAHNEQFF
TRBJ2-1	.	few	TRBV5-1	TGCGCCAGCGGAGACCGGGACTGGGCCTACAATGAGCAGTTCTTC	CASGDRDWAYNEQFF
TRBJ2-1	.	many	TRBV7-2	TGTGCCAGCAGCTCGACGGCGGTGAGCTCCTACAATGAGCAGTTCTTC	CASSSTAVSSYNEQFF
TRBJ2-2	.	many	TRBV9	TGTGCCAGCAGCGCCCGACTCACCGGGGAGCTGTTTTTT	CASSARLTGELFF
TRBJ1-5	.	.	TRBV15	TGTGCCACCAGCAGAGCGGAGGTACAGCCTTATAGCAATCAGCCCCAGCATTTT	CATSRAEVQPYSNQPQHF
TRBJ1-1	.	many	TRBV29-1	TGCAGCGTCTGGACCGGGACGGCGAACACTGAAGCTTTCTTT	CSVWTGTANTEAFF
TRBJ2-7	TRBD2	many	TRBV6-1	TGTGCCAGCAGCCAATTCTCTAGCGGGAGGGCCTACGAGCAGTACTTC	CASSQFSSGRAYEQYF
TRBJ2-1	TRBD2	many	TRBV11-2	TGTGCCAGCAGCGACAGCGGGAGGGCCAACAATGAGCAGTTCTTC	CASSDSGRANNEQFF
TRBJ1-5	.	.	TRBV28	TGTGCCAGCAGTTTATTTGCAGGGGTTCAGCCCCAGCATTTT	CASSLFAGVQPQHF
TRBJ2-3	TRBD1	few	TRBV7-2	TGTGCCAGCAGCTCAGCCCGGGACAGGGTTGTAACAGATACGCAGTATTTT	CASSSARDRVVTDTQYF
TRBJ2-7	.	many	TRBV5-1	TGCGCCAGCAGCCTCATTGTCCCGAGTGGTGGGGACAACCCCTACGAGCAGTACTTC	CASSLIVPSGGDNPYEQYF
TRBJ2-4	.	few	TRBV4-2	TGTGCCAGCAGCCAAGAGGAACGGGGCCTTTACATTCAGTACTTC	CASSQEERGLYIQYF
TRBJ2-7	TRBD1	many	TRBV5-1	TGCGCCTTACCCCTCGCCCGGGACAGGGAGAACTACGAGCAGTACTTC	CALPLARDRENYEQYF
TRBJ1-6	.	few	TRBV4-3	TGCGCCAGCAGCCAAGGGAAAGGACAGCTTAATTCACCCCTCCACTTT	CASSQGKGQLNSPLHF
TRBJ2-1	.	few	TRBV28	TGTGCCAGCAGTTCCACCCCTCTCAATGACCCCTACAATGAGCAGTTCTTC	CASSSTPLNDPYNEQFF
TRBJ2-2	.	many	TRBV20-1	TGCAGTGCTAGGCAGTTAAACACCGGGGAGCTGTTTTTT	CSARQLNTGELFF
TRBJ2-1	TRBD1	few	TRBV15	TGTGCCACCAGCAGTGAGGGACAGAATGAGCAGTTCTTC	CATSSEGQNEQFF
TRBJ2-3	.	.	TRBV19	TGTGCCAGTAGTATCTCGGCCTCGAGCACAGATACGCAGTATTTT	CASSISASSTDTQYF
TRBJ2-5	.	many	TRBV20-1	TGCAGTGCTAGAGTGGGGAGTCCGGCGACCCAGTACTTC	CSARVGSPATQYF
TRBJ2-7	.	.	TRBV30	TGTGCCTGGAGTTACCACGAGCAGTACTTC	CAWSYHEQYF
TRBJ2-7	.	many	TRBV6-2/TRBV6-3	TGTGCCAGCAGTTACGGAAGTATCAACGAGCAGTACTTC	CASSYGSINEQYF
TRBJ2-7	.	.	TRBV19	TGTGCCAGTAGCCCTTTGAGAGGGGCCTACGAGCAGTACTTC	CASSPLRGAYEQYF
TRBJ2-7	.	many	TRBV12-3/TRBV12-4	TGTGCCAGCACCCCGGGACTCCCGAGCGAGCAGTACTTC	CASTPGLPSEQYF
TRBJ2-7	.	few	TRBV29-1	TGCAGCGTTGAGGGGAAGGGGCAGGAGTACGAGCAGTACTTC	CSVEGKGQEYEQYF
TRBJ2-3	.	many	TRBV7-2	TGTGCCAGCAGCTTGATAGTCACAGATACGCAGTATTTT	CASSLIVTDTQYF
TRBJ2-7	.	.	TRBV6-2/TRBV6-3	TGTGCCAGCAGTACTTTGGGGGGACCCTACGAGCAGTACTTC	CASSTLGGPYEQYF